This T cell receptor (beta chain) was identified during a study of T cell clonotyping in hematopoietic cell transplantation. V was shortened by 3 bases and J by 4 bases, with 11 bases between the two germline ends. In germline, CDR1 is KGHSH, CDR2 LQKENI. The CDR3 length is 14 residues. Using immunoSEQ multiplex PCR, the repertoire was profiled, and TCRdb retains in-frame clones only, with some absent. The sample records roughly 9,000 clones, over 75% being singletons. This clone was seen only a few times. The antigen is undetermined. General study results and limits: CD4 and CD8 repertoire contributions could not be separated without sorting. Recipient TCR diversity dropped after transplant; expanded clonotypes rose from day 30 to 180.

The specimen was PBMCs, collected 180 days after allogeneic stem cell transplant. The V gene is TRBV18, the J gene TRBJ2-3; tentatively, D is TRBD2 (5 bases). The clonotype was recovered from a female patient aged 25-39 years who had an allogeneic stem cell transplant, so the T cells may come from the graft donor. Some clones in this sample may be carry-over from other donors' samples. Written as DNA, the CDR3 is TGTGCCAGCTCACCGGTCGGGCGGGCAGATACGCAGTATTTT. It encodes CASSPVGRADTQYF.